These 22 T cell receptor beta chains came from one sample sequenced in a study of lymphopenia after photon versus proton radiotherapy. The repertoire was sequenced with immunoSEQ multiplex PCR; TCRdb's copy has only in-frame clones and lacks some. The sample lists over 50,000 clones; approximately 86% were seen once. The source was peripheral blood, collected from a patient treated with photon-based radiotherapy. The receptors stem from a man aged 40-55 years with gastric cancer.

The genes are TRBV11-2 and TRBJ1-3, with D unclear. Trimming pared 2 bases from V and 2 bases from J, leaving 13 bases between. The CDR3 extends over 16 amino acids. Per the germline V gene, CDR1 is SGHAT and CDR2 is FQNNGV. CDR3 loop: CASSLPVGLTGNTIYF. CDR3 bases: TGTGCCAGCAGCTTACCCGTAGGACTCACTGGAAACACCATATATTTT.

The V gene is TRBV5-5, the J gene TRBJ1-3; D is perhaps TRBD1 (5 bases). Between the trimmed V and J ends, which lost 0 bases and 0 bases, there was a span of 10 bases. Germline V lookup: CDR1 SGHKS, CDR2 YYEKEE (reference sequence). This CDR3 is 16 amino acids long. The DNA for the CDR3 is TGTGCCAGCAGCTTGGTGCAGGGTGACTCTGGAAACACCATATATTTT. Translated: CASSLVQGDSGNTIYF.

The CDR3 DNA sequence: TGTGCCAGCTCACCGGTGGGACTAGCGGGGGGGCTCTACGAGCAGTACTTC. Protein sequence: CASSPVGLAGGLYEQYF. The chain is built from TRBV18 and TRBJ2-7; 16 positions agree with TRBD2. The CDR3 has 17 residues. Germline CDR1 KGHSH, CDR2 LQKENI. V was clipped by 3 bases and J by 3 bases; unmatched bases: 5.

This clone is categorized as medium-sized (0.01 to 0.1%). Other DNA variants within this sample encode the same CDR3. The gene calls are TRBV7-2 and TRBJ1-3; D not certain. There are 12 residues in the CDR3. Germline-derived CDR1 and CDR2 are SGHTA and FQGNSA. The germline V and J ends were trimmed by 5 bases and 1 base, with 3 bases remaining between them. The CDR3 protein is CASSPSGNTIYF. The CDR3 nucleotides read TGTGCCAGCAGCCCATCTGGAAACACCATATATTTT.

Remarks on this clone: The sample contains more than one DNA sequence encoding this CDR3. V is TRBV18 and J is TRBJ2-5, with no clear D. Trimming took 0 bases from V and 5 from J, leaving 7 bases between them. Germline V gene lookup returns CDR1 KGHSH and CDR2 LQKENI. The CDR3 is 13 amino acids. Here the CDR3 DNA reads TGTGCCAGCTCACCACCAAGGGTTGAGACCCAGTACTTC. Translation: CASSPPRVETQYF.

This chain links TRBV7-6 with TRBJ1-2, with a possible D match to TRBD1 (5 bases). Germline CDR1 and CDR2: SGHVS and FNYEAQ. The V end lost 0 bases, the J end lost 1 base, and 12 bases lay between the germline ends. The length of the CDR3 is 16 residues. CDR3 protein: CASSLARGDLNYGYTF. CDR3 in DNA: TGTGCCAGCAGCTTAGCGAGGGGAGACCTTAACTATGGCTACACCTTC.

This chain joins TRBV5-6 and TRBJ1-5; 10 nucleotides agree with TRBD1. CDR1 and CDR2 (germline): SGHDT, YYEEEE. J gave up 6 bases and V 4 bases, and 4 bases lay outside the gene matches. The CDR3 sequence is 14 residues long. CDR3 in DNA: TGTGCCAGCAGCGACAGGGGGCAAGGTCAGCCCCAGCATTTT. Its translation: CASSDRGQGQPQHF.

The genes are TRBV5-1 and TRBJ2-3; D tentatively reads TRBD1 or TRBD2 (6 bases each). V was trimmed by 2 bases and J by 2 bases, leaving 9 bases between them. Germline V CDR1 and CDR2: SGHRS, YFSETQ. This CDR3 has 14 residues. The CDR3 protein is CASSLGGLTDTQYF. The CDR3 DNA is TGCGCCAGCAGCTTAGGGGGGCTCACAGATACGCAGTATTTT.

The rearrangement links TRBV9 to TRBJ1-2; no clear D gene. Trimming took 4 bases from V and 4 from J, leaving 17 bases between them. This CDR3 region has 15 residues. Germline lookup yields CDR1 SGDLS and CDR2 YYNGEE. The chain's CDR3 is CASSPQPGLTYGYTF. The CDR3 DNA reads TGTGCCAGCAGCCCCCAACCCGGACTGACCTATGGCTACACCTTC.

The genes are TRBV6-1 and TRBJ1-2; D is ambiguous. Trimming removed 4 bases at V and 0 bases at J, with 6 bases between. The CDR3 runs to 13 residues. From germline, CDR1 is MNHNS and CDR2 SASEGT. The CDR3 here is CASSVGTNYGYTF. CDR3 DNA: TGTGCCAGCAGTGTGGGGACTAACTATGGCTACACCTTC.

The chain uses TRBV27 and TRBJ2-7; tentatively, D is TRBD1 (5 bases). The V end lost 8 bases, the J end lost 0 bases, and 14 bases lay between the germline ends. This CDR3 is built from 14 residues. The germline gives CDR1 MNHEY, CDR2 SMNVEV (reference sequence). The CDR3 DNA reads as TGTGCCAGCGGAAACAGGAGAAGCTCCTACGAGCAGTACTTC. Protein sequence: CASGNRRSSYEQYF.

V usage is TRBV5-1 and J usage is TRBJ2-3; 10 bases are shared with TRBD2. Germline loops: CDR1 SGHRS, CDR2 YFSETQ. The junction had 5 bases not matched to a gene; V was cut back by 1 base and J by 3 bases. This CDR3 comprises 16 residues. The CDR3 loop is CASSLFGTSDTDTQYF. CDR3 bases: TGCGCCAGCAGCTTGTTTGGGACTAGCGATACAGATACGCAGTATTTT.

This rearrangement joins TRBV7-9 to TRBJ2-7, with D perhaps given as TRBD1 or TRBD2 (6 bases each). CDR3 size: 14 residues. The V gene lost 5 bases and the J gene lost 6 bases, with 17 bases spanning the gap. CDR1 SEHNR and CDR2 FQNEAQ come from the germline V gene (reference sequence). In DNA form, the CDR3 reads TGTGCCAGCAGCCTTATGGGGGGCCCGGGCGAGCAGTACTTC. Its protein is CASSLMGGPGEQYF.

The chain joins TRBV7-6 to TRBJ1-4; weak D call: TRBD1 (5 bases). Germline CDR1 is SGHVS and CDR2 is FNYEAQ. The CDR3 runs 15 residues. V was cut by 3 bases and J by 5 bases, with 13 bases left in between. The CDR3 sequence: CASSFIGGGNEKLFF. The CDR3 coding sequence is TGTGCCAGCAGCTTCATCGGGGGAGGGAATGAAAAACTGTTTTTT.

The V call is TRBV27, the J call TRBJ1-6; tentatively, D is TRBD1 (6 bases). The V and J ends lost 5 bases and 0 bases respectively, with 11 bases between them. Germline assignment: CDR1 MNHEY and CDR2 SMNVEV (reference sequence). The CDR3 is 16 residues long. The CDR3 DNA follows: TGTGCCAGCAGTCCACAGGGTAGCTCCTATAATTCACCCCTCCACTTT. This encodes CASSPQGSSYNSPLHF.

There are a few counts of this clone. The CDR3 protein is CASTFAPSGNTIYF. The CDR3 DNA reads as TGTGCCAGCACATTCGCCCCGTCTGGAAACACCATATATTTT. The V gene is TRBV7-9, the J gene TRBJ1-3; D is uncertain. This CDR3 is 14 amino acids long. The germline V gene encodes CDR1 SEHNR and CDR2 FQNEAQ (reference sequence). The ends were cut back, 7 bases at V and 1 base at J, with 11 bases in the middle.

The chain is built from TRBV4-3 and TRBJ1-1; D not resolved. The CDR3 has 14 residues. The V end was cut by 0 bases, the J end by 3 bases, with 8 bases between. The germline CDR1 and CDR2 sequences are LGHNA and YSLEER. Here the CDR3 reads CASSQDRRYTEAFF. CDR3 coding DNA: TGCGCCAGCAGCCAAGATAGAAGGTACACTGAAGCTTTCTTT.

The gene calls are TRBV28 and TRBJ2-5; D gene ambiguous. V was trimmed by 2 bases and J by 5 bases, leaving 9 bases between them. The CDR3 extends over 13 amino acids. Germline V gene data show CDR1 as MDHEN and CDR2 as SYDVKM. For the CDR3, the DNA is TGTGCCAGCAGTTTAGTGGGAAGGGAGACCCAGTACTTC. This gives the protein CASSLVGRETQYF.

The J gene is TRBJ1-2, the V gene TRBV5-8; D call uncertain. The V and J ends lost 1 base and 5 bases respectively, with 15 bases between them. Germline-derived CDR1 and CDR2 are SGHTS and YDEGEE. This CDR3 is 15 amino acids long. The CDR3 loop reads CASSLRSEGPYGYTF. Written as DNA, the CDR3 is TGTGCCAGCAGCTTGAGGAGCGAGGGTCCTTATGGCTACACCTTC.

This clone was seen more than once but under ten times. V and J are TRBV6-1 and TRBJ1-1; D ambiguous. The CDR3 covers 11 residues. V was clipped by 7 bases and J by 4 bases, with 7 bases between them. From germline, CDR1 is MNHNS and CDR2 SASEGT. The CDR3 loop reads CASTLSTEAFF. DNA of the CDR3: TGTGCCAGCACCCTCAGCACTGAAGCTTTCTTT.

In this sample, this clone turned up once. The chain uses TRBV5-4 and TRBJ1-2; weak D call: TRBD1 (5 bases). The CDR3 spans 13 residues. V was pared by 4 bases and J by 2 bases, with 9 bases between. Germline CDR1 reads SGHNT; CDR2 reads YYREEE (reference sequence). CDR3 region: CASSETVNYGYTF. The CDR3, as DNA: TGTGCCAGCAGCGAGACAGTAAACTATGGCTACACCTTC.

The chain uses TRBV13 and TRBJ2-7, with 9 bases identical to TRBD2. CDR1 is PRHDT, CDR2 FYEKMQ, per germline (reference sequence). J lost 3 bases, V lost 6 bases, and 0 bases had no gene match. The CDR3 is 12 amino acids. The CDR3 nucleotides are TGTGCCAGCAGTAGCGGGGGCTACGAGCAGTACTTC. Residues: CASSSGGYEQYF.